This T cell receptor beta chain appears in the sequencing data of a study of cytomegalovirus exposure and HLA in healthy donors. About this clone: Its antigen remains unknown.

Notes on the study in general: One later analysis, an examination of the 100 to 150 validation repertoires, found that first-cohort TCR clusters tended to co-occur in them. Cytomegalovirus status was reportedly diagnosed by the classifier with high sensitivity and specificity. Generally TCR sequences proved uncommon, though certain public TCRs appeared in numerous donors. A few chains linked to CMV were shown in vitro to be specific for CMV antigens.

Method: immunoSEQ multiplex PCR; TCRdb's copy keeps in-frame clones and lacks some. The profile shows around 220,000 clones, over 80% of them singletons. The CDR3 runs 13 residues. CDR1 is SQVTM, CDR2 ANQGSEA, per germline. Trimming took off 3 bases at V and 2 bases at J, with 9 bases between the two ends. The sequenced sample was PBMCs. The chain joins TRBV29-1 to TRBJ2-3, with D possibly being TRBD2 (6 bases). The source of this sequence is a woman in her twenties or thirties in good health and CMV-seropositive. CDR3 residues: CSVEAGLTDTQYF. The CDR3 nucleotides are TGCAGCGTTGAGGCGGGACTCACAGATACGCAGTATTTT.